Below are 26 T cell receptor beta chains sequenced from a single sample in a study of blood T cell repertoires in COVID-19. Produced via immunoSEQ multiplex PCR; TCRdb's table is partial and in-frame only. The sample records around 260,000 clones, 88% being singletons. Sequenced input: peripheral blood. The receptor source for this set is a woman in her 70s with COVID-19, enrolled during active disease.

The CDR3 bases are TGTGCCAGCAGCGGTACGACAGGAGGAAATGAGCAGTTCTTC. Protein sequence: CASSGTTGGNEQFF. This rearrangement joins TRBV9 to TRBJ2-1, with D possibly matching TRBD1 (6 bases). Per germline, CDR1 SGDLS and CDR2 YYNGEE. V lost 3 bases and J lost 7, with 14 bases in between. There are 14 residues in the CDR3.

The chain employs TRBV6-2 or TRBV6-3 and TRBJ1-5; D might be TRBD1 (6 bases). Trimming shortened V by 6 bases and J by 3 bases, and 15 bases separated the two germline ends. Germline CDR1 MNHEY, CDR2 SVGEGT. The CDR3 sequence is 15 residues long. In nucleotides, the CDR3 is TGTGCCAGCAGCACTCCGGACAGTCACAATCAGCCCCAGCATTTT. This gives the protein CASSTPDSHNQPQHF.

The V call is TRBV6-5, the J call TRBJ1-5; possibly TRBD1 for D (5 bases). Germline lookup yields CDR1 MNHEY and CDR2 SVGAGI. There are 15 residues in the CDR3. V was trimmed by 5 bases and J by 5 bases, leaving 16 bases between them. The CDR3: CASSTTYDSDQPQHF. The DNA of the CDR3 is TGTGCCAGCAGTACCACCTATGACAGTGATCAGCCCCAGCATTTT.

This chain joins TRBV19 and TRBJ2-1; possible D gene TRBD2, 5 bases. Germline CDR1 reads LNHDA; CDR2 reads SQIVND (reference sequence). Trimming stripped 4 bases from V and 0 bases from J, with 13 bases between. The CDR3 is 16 residues long. CDR3 DNA: TGTGCCAGTAGTACCGGAGCGGCGAGCTCCTACAATGAGCAGTTCTTC. Translated, it gives CASSTGAASSYNEQFF.

The rearrangement uses TRBV6-2 or TRBV6-3 and TRBJ1-1; no reliable D call. There are 12 residues in the CDR3. CDR1 MNHEY and CDR2 SVGEGT come from the germline V gene. Trimming shortened V by 2 bases and J by 6 bases, and 7 bases separated the two germline ends. The CDR3 loop is CASSYREAEAFF. In DNA form, the CDR3 reads TGTGCCAGCAGTTACCGGGAGGCTGAAGCTTTCTTT.

This clone was seen only once. The CDR3, as DNA: TGTGCCAGCAGCCAAGATCTAACCGTCAATCAGCCCCAGCATTTT. Translation gives CASSQDLTVNQPQHF. V is TRBV3-1 (or the pseudogene TRBV3-2) and J is TRBJ1-5; D not certain. The V end lost 0 bases, the J end lost 3 bases, and 9 bases lay between the germline ends. The CDR3 runs to 15 residues. Germline V gene data show CDR1 as LGHDT and CDR2 as YNNKEL (reference sequence).

The J gene is TRBJ2-7, the V gene TRBV18, with D tentatively TRBD2 (7 bases). V lost 5 bases and J lost 0, with 11 bases in between. This CDR3 is built from 14 residues. Looked up from germline, CDR1 is KGHSH and CDR2 is LQKENI. The CDR3 sequence: CASSGGGGSYEQYF. In DNA, the CDR3 is TGTGCCAGCTCAGGGGGGGGCGGCTCCTACGAGCAGTACTTC.

This chain uses TRBV5-1 with TRBJ2-1, with a weak D call TRBD1 (5 bases). V was shortened by 0 bases and J by 7 bases, with 14 bases between the two germline ends. Looked up from germline, CDR1 is SGHRS and CDR2 is YFSETQ. The CDR3 consists of 15 residues. The CDR3 is CASSLVAGIFNEQFF. In DNA, the CDR3 is TGCGCCAGCAGCTTGGTGGCAGGGATTTTTAATGAGCAGTTCTTC.

The chain is built from TRBV30 and TRBJ1-1, with 9 bases that match TRBD1. Trimming took 2 bases from V and 10 from J; bases not matched to a gene: 14. CDR1 and CDR2 from the germline V gene are GTSNPN and SVGIG (reference sequence). The CDR3 consists of 15 residues. In DNA, the CDR3 is TGTGCCTGGAGTACCCTGGGGACAGGGATGTGGGGAGCTTTCTTT. Protein product: CAWSTLGTGMWGAFF.

The chain uses TRBV19 and TRBJ1-4, with D unresolved. Germline V gene lookup returns CDR1 LNHDA and CDR2 SQIVND (reference sequence). The length of the CDR3 is 14 residues. V lost 3 bases and J lost 3, with 8 bases in between. CDR3 loop: CASSISVANEKLFF. CDR3 sequence (DNA): TGTGCCAGTAGTATCTCGGTTGCTAATGAAAAACTGTTTTTT. The complete variable domain, with remaining parts taken from reference TRBV19 and TRBJ1-4, reads DGGITQSPKYLFRKEGQNVTLSCEQNLNHDAMYWYRQDPGQGLRLIYYSQIVNDFQKGDIAEGYSVSREKKESFPLTVTSAQKNPTAFYLCASSISVANEKLFFGSGTQLSVL.

The chain joins TRBV4-1 to TRBJ2-5; 7 nucleotides agree with TRBD2. Germline V gene data show CDR1 as MGHRA and CDR2 as YSYEKL. Unmatched junction bases numbered 12, after V lost 4 bases and J lost 4 bases. CDR3 length: 16 amino acids. For the CDR3, the DNA is TGCGCCAGCAGCCGAGGACTTGCGGGAGTTTCAGAGACCCAGTACTTC. Its protein is CASSRGLAGVSETQYF.

The V call is TRBV5-6, the J call TRBJ1-2; unclear D gene. The CDR3 has 14 residues. Germline V CDR1 and CDR2: SGHDT, YYEEEE. Trimming took off 6 bases at V and 6 bases at J, with 18 bases between the two ends. This chain's CDR3 is CASTLNGWLDGYTF. In DNA, the CDR3 is TGTGCCAGCACTTTGAACGGTTGGTTAGATGGCTACACCTTC.

V and J are TRBV19 and TRBJ1-2; 7 bases map to TRBD1. V lost 4 bases to trimming and J lost 5 bases; unmatched junction nucleotides: 7. In germline, CDR1 is LNHDA, CDR2 SQIVND (reference sequence). This CDR3 contains 14 residues. This CDR3 reads CASSNPGQPYGYTF. As DNA, the CDR3 is TGTGCCAGTAGTAATCCGGGACAGCCTTATGGCTACACCTTC. The variable domain in full, completed from reference TRBV19 and TRBJ1-2, reads DGGITQSPKYLFRKEGQNVTLSCEQNLNHDAMYWYRQDPGQGLRLIYYSQIVNDFQKGDIAEGYSVSREKKESFPLTVTSAQKNPTAFYLCASSNPGQPYGYTFGSGTRLTVV.

V is TRBV11-2 and J is TRBJ2-1, with 15 positions matching TRBD2. J gave up 0 bases and V 5 bases, and 8 bases lay outside the gene matches. The CDR3 is 19 residues long. The germline gives CDR1 SGHAT, CDR2 FQNNGV. The CDR3 reads CASSTGLAGGLSSYNEQFF. The CDR3 DNA follows: TGTGCCAGCAGCACGGGACTAGCGGGAGGCCTTAGCTCCTACAATGAGCAGTTCTTC.

The chain uses TRBV6-2 or TRBV6-3 and TRBJ2-7, with TRBD1 matching over 7 bases. This CDR3 has 15 amino acids. The V segment lost 2 bases and the J segment 3 bases; nucleotides outside the gene matches: 7. The germline V gene has CDR1 MNHEY and CDR2 SVGEGT. Here the CDR3 reads CASSYTRQGRYEQYF. The CDR3 bases are TGTGCCAGCAGTTACACGCGACAGGGACGCTACGAGCAGTACTTC.

This chain connects TRBV29-1 to TRBJ1-2; 7 bases align to TRBD1. The CDR3 is 13 residues long. J lost 4 bases, V lost 6 bases, and 8 bases had no gene match. CDR1 is SQVTM, CDR2 ANQGSEA, per germline. The DNA for the CDR3 is TGCAGCGTGACAAGTAGGGGGCTCTATGGCTACACCTTC. Amino acid sequence: CSVTSRGLYGYTF.

The rearrangement uses TRBV19 and TRBJ2-5, with unresolved D. Trimming stripped 5 bases from V and 2 bases from J, with 12 bases between. The CDR3 is 14 residues long. Germline CDR1 reads LNHDA; CDR2 reads SQIVND (reference sequence). Here the CDR3 reads CASSSRAGQETQYF. The CDR3 nucleotides read TGTGCCAGTAGTTCTCGAGCAGGTCAAGAGACCCAGTACTTC.

This chain links TRBV28 with TRBJ2-3; perhaps TRBD1 as D (7 bases). V gave up 7 bases and J gave up 5 bases, with 19 bases separating them. The germline V gene has CDR1 MDHEN and CDR2 SYDVKM. This CDR3 is 15 amino acids long. The CDR3 bases are TGTGCCAGCAACTCTGTGGGGCAGGGGGGAGATACGCAGTATTTT. Encoded protein: CASNSVGQGGDTQYF. The whole variable domain, remainder taken from reference TRBV28 and TRBJ2-3, is DVKVTQSSRYLVKRTGEKVFLECVQDMDHENMFWYRQDPGLGLRLIYFSYDVKMKEKGDIPEGYSVSREKKERFSLILESASTNQTSMYLCASNSVGQGGDTQYFGPGTRLTVL.

The chain has TRBV5-6 and TRBJ2-1, with unresolved D. The V gene's germline CDR1 is SGHDT and CDR2 YYEEEE. The length of the CDR3 is 15 residues. The V gene lost 3 bases and the J gene lost 6 bases, with 16 bases spanning the gap. CDR3 DNA sequence: TGTGCCAGCAGCTCTTTCATTAACTGGGCCAATGAGCAGTTCTTC. This codes for CASSSFINWANEQFF.

The rearrangement links TRBV27 to TRBJ1-4, with 9 bases matching TRBD1. V was clipped by 7 bases and J by 12 bases; unmatched bases: 9. The germline CDR1 and CDR2 sequences are MNHEY and SMNVEV (reference sequence). The CDR3 contains 13 residues. CDR3 sequence: CASKRTGVTELFF. The CDR3 region has the DNA TGTGCCAGCAAGCGGACAGGGGTTACTGAACTGTTTTTT.

The chain recombines TRBV24-1 with TRBJ1-4; 10 nucleotides match TRBD1. CDR1 and CDR2 from the germline V gene are KGHDR and SFDVKD. The V gene end was trimmed by 3 bases and the J gene end by 8 bases; junction bases not matched to a gene: 8. This CDR3 region has 16 residues. This CDR3 reads CATSDPTGGGEEKLFF. The DNA of the CDR3 is TGTGCCACCAGTGATCCGACAGGGGGCGGGGAAGAAAAACTGTTTTTT.

This clone was counted a few times. The rearrangement uses TRBV7-2 and TRBJ1-6; 12 nucleotides match TRBD1. CDR3 length: 17 residues. Trimming cost V 1 base and J 6 bases; bases outside gene matches: 4. Germline V gene lookup returns CDR1 SGHTA and CDR2 FQGNSA. The CDR3 region is CASSLVWGQGANSPLHF. The CDR3 nucleotides are TGTGCCAGCAGCTTAGTCTGGGGACAGGGGGCTAATTCACCCCTCCACTTT.

This CDR3 is CASSQVSFSGYGYTF. As DNA, the CDR3 is TGTGCCAGCAGCCAAGTCTCATTCTCGGGCTATGGCTACACCTTC. The V and J genes are TRBV4-2 and TRBJ1-2, with D hard to call. Germline V gene lookup returns CDR1 LGHNA and CDR2 YNFKEQ. There are 15 residues in the CDR3. With 1 base removed from V and 4 bases from J, the gap between germline ends came to 13 bases.

The V and J genes are TRBV14 and TRBJ2-1; D gene uncertain. Trimming shortened V by 2 bases and J by 5 bases, and 22 bases separated the two germline ends. The CDR3 has 18 amino acids. The germline V gene has CDR1 SGHDN and CDR2 FVKESK. The CDR3 spells CASSQFPLSSTYHNEQFF. CDR3 nucleotides: TGTGCCAGCAGCCAATTTCCTCTCTCGTCGACTTATCACAATGAGCAGTTCTTC.

This chain links TRBV29-1 with TRBJ1-2; no definite D call. Germline V CDR1 and CDR2: SQVTM, ANQGSEA. The CDR3 has 13 amino acids. Trimming cost V 2 bases and J 8 bases, with 15 bases left between them. The CDR3, as DNA: TGCAGCGTTGAAACAGCGGGGAGGTCGGGCTACACCTTC. Protein: CSVETAGRSGYTF.

For the CDR3, the DNA is TGCGCCAGCAGCTTGGATCGATGGGGGACAGGGGGCCGTCGTAGCACCGGGGAGCTGTTTTTT. The encoded protein is CASSLDRWGTGGRRSTGELFF. The chain uses TRBV5-1 and TRBJ2-2; 12 bases align to TRBD1. The CDR3 runs to 21 residues. The V segment lost 0 bases and the J segment 4 bases; nucleotides outside the gene matches: 16. Germline CDR1 SGHRS, CDR2 YFSETQ. Using reference TRBV5-1 and TRBJ2-2 for the parts outside the CDR3, the full variable domain is KAGVTQTPRYLIKTRGQQVTLSCSPISGHRSVSWYQQTPGQGLQFLFEYFSETQRNKGNFPGRFSGRQFSNSRSEMNVSTLELGDSALYLCASSLDRWGTGGRRSTGELFFGEGSRLTVL.